A selection of T cell receptor beta chains follows, all from one sample in a study of blood T cell repertoires in COVID-19. TCRdb's copy holds only in-frame clones and misses some; the assay was immunoSEQ multiplex PCR. The sample lists 130,000 or so clones; about 86% were seen once. The sequencing sample was made of peripheral blood. Receptors were obtained from a woman between 45 and 65 years old who had recovered from COVID-19. Each CDR3 is given without its conserved first and last residue. Each record gives: V gene, clone size, CDR3 protein. Only part of the rows carry a size: once, few, many, or a class if the clone is expanded.

v_gene: TRBV18; abundance: NA; CDR3aa: ASSPRQRGYVGTGELF
v_gene: TRBV19; abundance: NA; CDR3aa: ASRKGLLPSGNTIY
v_gene: TRBV27; abundance: NA; CDR3aa: ATARGTGGNEQF
v_gene: TRBV7-3; abundance: NA; CDR3aa: ASSLEARDTQY
v_gene: TRBV5-1; abundance: NA; CDR3aa: ASSGLEGDEQF
v_gene: TRBV30; abundance: NA; CDR3aa: AWREESRVYEQY
v_gene: TRBV5-6; abundance: NA; CDR3aa: ASSLQGVEEKLF
v_gene: TRBV6-5; abundance: NA; CDR3aa: ASRILATGETQY
v_gene: TRBV9; abundance: NA; CDR3aa: ASSVSGMHQPQH
v_gene: TRBV5-6; abundance: once; CDR3aa: ASSLAPDRGPAGKY
v_gene: TRBV9; abundance: NA; CDR3aa: ASSVDGDSYSPLH
v_gene: TRBV9; abundance: NA; CDR3aa: ASSPDRGGGNTIY
v_gene: TRBV4-3; abundance: NA; CDR3aa: ASSHKWTSTDTQY
v_gene: TRBV25-1; abundance: NA; CDR3aa: ASSGQENTEAF
v_gene: TRBV30; abundance: NA; CDR3aa: ASTRRGNTGELF
v_gene: TRBV6-5; abundance: NA; CDR3aa: ASTDTNTQY
v_gene: TRBV9; abundance: NA; CDR3aa: ASSVDMADYGYT
v_gene: TRBV9; abundance: NA; CDR3aa: ASSVGGTGDNEQF
v_gene: TRBV11-2; abundance: NA; CDR3aa: ASSLEGASTEAF
v_gene: TRBV6-5; abundance: NA; CDR3aa: ASSLGGEQY
v_gene: TRBV4-1; abundance: NA; CDR3aa: ASSQGTGGQETQY
v_gene: TRBV9; abundance: NA; CDR3aa: ASSALTSRSETQY
v_gene: TRBV18; abundance: NA; CDR3aa: ASSPGTDFDYGYT
v_gene: TRBV20-1; abundance: NA; CDR3aa: SASTRSGYT
v_gene: TRBV2; abundance: NA; CDR3aa: ASNWAETGELF
v_gene: TRBV18; abundance: many; CDR3aa: ATSKTRGTDTQY
v_gene: TRBV28; abundance: NA; CDR3aa: ASSLSLTPIGAF
v_gene: TRBV27; abundance: NA; CDR3aa: ASKGTSGGTASAQY
v_gene: TRBV5-6; abundance: NA; CDR3aa: ASSLLDRGDGYT
v_gene: TRBV5-8; abundance: NA; CDR3aa: ASSRARTGNSITDTQY
v_gene: TRBV2; abundance: NA; CDR3aa: ASSEARGRRGIQY
v_gene: TRBV5-6; abundance: NA; CDR3aa: ASSLGQGDEAF
v_gene: TRBV7-3; abundance: NA; CDR3aa: ASSLQVDTEAF
v_gene: TRBV28; abundance: NA; CDR3aa: ASSLEDRPNSPLH
v_gene: TRBV9; abundance: NA; CDR3aa: ASSVSREETQY
v_gene: TRBV6-5; abundance: NA; CDR3aa: ASSLGQNYGYT
v_gene: TRBV7-9; abundance: NA; CDR3aa: ASSLGLAGFATVVGEQY
v_gene: TRBV10-3; abundance: NA; CDR3aa: AISEGAHEKLF
v_gene: TRBV2; abundance: NA; CDR3aa: ASSRKTDPANYGYT
v_gene: TRBV6-5; abundance: NA; CDR3aa: ASSQLAGSYNEQF